These T cell receptor beta chains were read from a single sample in a study of T cell responses to AZD1222 COVID-19 vaccine. The repertoire was sequenced with immunoSEQ multiplex PCR; TCRdb's copy has only in-frame clones and lacks some. This sample carries 100,000 to 150,000 clones, 85% of them seen once, and the ten largest clones take approximately 4.7%. The sample in question was peripheral blood, obtained 28 days after the second AZD1222 dose. The receptors derive from an adult who received the AZD1222 COVID-19 vaccine. The CDR3 runs from the conserved cysteine through the conserved F or W. Each record gives: D gene, clone size, V gene, J gene, CDR3 protein, CDR3 DNA. The D gene is left open where the match is weak. Not all rows give a size; the values are once, few, many and, for expanded clones, a class.

d_gene: NA
abundance: once
v_gene: TRBV29-1
j_gene: TRBJ2-5
CDR3aa: CSGRGGGETQYF
CDR3nt: TGCAGCGGTCGAGGGGGGGGAGAGACCCAGTACTTC

d_gene: NA
abundance: NA
v_gene: TRBV5-4
j_gene: TRBJ1-2
CDR3aa: CASSVQGLSWGDNYGYTF
CDR3nt: TGTGCCAGCAGCGTACAGGGACTCAGTTGGGGAGATAACTATGGCTACACCTTC

d_gene: NA
abundance: NA
v_gene: TRBV10-1
j_gene: TRBJ2-1
CDR3aa: CASSDHRGGYNEQFF
CDR3nt: TGCGCCAGCAGCGACCACAGGGGAGGCTACAATGAGCAGTTCTTC

d_gene: NA
abundance: once
v_gene: TRBV6-5
j_gene: TRBJ1-4
CDR3aa: CASSPDRFNGKLFF
CDR3nt: TGTGCCAGCAGTCCTGACAGATTCAACGGAAAACTGTTTTTT

d_gene: NA
abundance: NA
v_gene: TRBV7-2
j_gene: TRBJ1-1
CDR3aa: CASSQVGFRVNTEAFF
CDR3nt: TGTGCCAGCAGCCAAGTCGGGTTCAGGGTCAACACTGAAGCTTTCTTT

d_gene: NA
abundance: NA
v_gene: TRBV27
j_gene: TRBJ2-2
CDR3aa: CASSLGMEIGELFF
CDR3nt: TGTGCCAGCAGTTTGGGGATGGAAATCGGGGAGCTGTTTTTT

d_gene: NA
abundance: NA
v_gene: TRBV5-4
j_gene: TRBJ1-4
CDR3aa: CASSLVGPTNEKLFF
CDR3nt: TGTGCCAGCAGCTTGGTCGGGCCAACTAATGAAAAACTGTTTTTT

d_gene: NA
abundance: once
v_gene: TRBV7-9
j_gene: TRBJ1-2
CDR3aa: CASSLLAGYTF
CDR3nt: TGTGCCAGCAGCCTGCTGGCCGGCTACACCTTC

d_gene: NA
abundance: NA
v_gene: TRBV10-2
j_gene: TRBJ1-6
CDR3aa: CASSEPGLGWGDRSYNSPLHF
CDR3nt: TGCGCCAGCAGTGAGCCAGGTTTGGGGTGGGGGGACCGCTCCTATAATTCACCCCTCCACTTT

d_gene: NA
abundance: NA
v_gene: TRBV10-1
j_gene: TRBJ2-5
CDR3aa: CASSPTGIETQYF
CDR3nt: TGCGCCAGCAGTCCAACAGGGATCGAGACCCAGTACTTC

d_gene: NA
abundance: NA
v_gene: TRBV7-8
j_gene: TRBJ1-6
CDR3aa: CASSLAQLNSPLHF
CDR3nt: TGTGCCAGCAGCTTAGCTCAGCTTAATTCACCCCTCCACTTT

d_gene: TRBD1
abundance: NA
v_gene: TRBV7-9
j_gene: TRBJ1-2
CDR3aa: CASSSRDRGRRDYGYTF
CDR3nt: TGTGCCAGCAGCTCCCGGGACAGGGGGCGTAGGGACTATGGCTACACCTTC

d_gene: NA
abundance: NA
v_gene: TRBV11-2
j_gene: TRBJ2-1
CDR3aa: CASSSSLSSNGYEQFF
CDR3nt: TGTGCCAGCAGCTCCTCTCTCTCCTCCAATGGCTATGAGCAGTTCTTC

d_gene: NA
abundance: NA
v_gene: TRBV5-1
j_gene: TRBJ1-1
CDR3aa: CASSPTVTNTEAFF
CDR3nt: TGCGCCAGCAGTCCTACTGTGACGAACACTGAAGCTTTCTTT

d_gene: TRBD2
abundance: NA
v_gene: TRBV3-1/TRBV3-2
j_gene: TRBJ2-3
CDR3aa: CASSLRLAGKTDTQYF
CDR3nt: TGTGCCAGCAGCCTGAGGCTAGCGGGGAAGACAGATACGCAGTATTTT

d_gene: NA
abundance: NA
v_gene: TRBV28
j_gene: TRBJ2-3
CDR3aa: CASSLDGATDTQYF
CDR3nt: TGTGCCAGCAGTTTAGACGGAGCCACAGATACGCAGTATTTT

d_gene: NA
abundance: once
v_gene: TRBV20-1
j_gene: TRBJ1-6
CDR3aa: CSASWGSLNSPLHF
CDR3nt: TGCAGTGCTAGTTGGGGGAGTCTGAATTCACCCCTCCACTTT

d_gene: NA
abundance: NA
v_gene: TRBV7-9
j_gene: TRBJ2-2
CDR3aa: CASVRDTATGELFF
CDR3nt: TGTGCCAGCGTACGGGACACCGCCACCGGGGAGCTGTTTTTT

d_gene: NA
abundance: NA
v_gene: TRBV10-3
j_gene: TRBJ1-1
CDR3aa: CAIKEDPRMNTEAFF
CDR3nt: TGTGCCATCAAGGAGGATCCTAGGATGAACACTGAAGCTTTCTTT

d_gene: NA
abundance: NA
v_gene: TRBV7-2
j_gene: TRBJ1-4
CDR3aa: CASSRLSPGGEKLFF
CDR3nt: TGTGCCAGCAGCCGTCTCAGCCCAGGAGGTGAAAAACTGTTTTTT

d_gene: NA
abundance: NA
v_gene: TRBV5-6
j_gene: TRBJ1-2
CDR3aa: CASSLVRLDGYTF
CDR3nt: TGTGCCAGCAGCTTGGTCCGATTGGACGGCTACACCTTC

d_gene: NA
abundance: NA
v_gene: TRBV12-5
j_gene: TRBJ2-2
CDR3aa: CASGFDFTGELFF
CDR3nt: TGTGCTAGTGGTTTTGACTTCACCGGGGAGCTGTTTTTT

d_gene: TRBD1
abundance: NA
v_gene: TRBV5-6
j_gene: TRBJ2-3
CDR3aa: CASSRPRDSPTPDTQYF
CDR3nt: TGTGCCAGCAGCAGACCCCGGGACAGCCCCACCCCAGATACGCAGTATTTT

d_gene: NA
abundance: NA
v_gene: TRBV6-5
j_gene: TRBJ1-5
CDR3aa: CASSPGTPRVRPQHF
CDR3nt: TGTGCCAGCAGTCCTGGGACGCCGAGGGTTCGGCCCCAGCATTTT

d_gene: NA
abundance: NA
v_gene: TRBV6-5
j_gene: TRBJ1-3
CDR3aa: CASSPTANSGNTIYF
CDR3nt: TGTGCCAGCTCACCGACAGCGAACTCTGGAAACACCATATATTTT

d_gene: NA
abundance: NA
v_gene: TRBV15
j_gene: TRBJ1-2
CDR3aa: CATSRPTTGPGYTF
CDR3nt: TGTGCCACCAGCAGACCAACAACAGGGCCGGGCTACACCTTC

d_gene: NA
abundance: once
v_gene: TRBV6-5
j_gene: TRBJ1-5
CDR3aa: CASMRQLSNQPQHF
CDR3nt: TGTGCCAGCATGCGACAGCTTAGCAATCAGCCCCAGCATTTT

d_gene: NA
abundance: NA
v_gene: TRBV9
j_gene: TRBJ1-3
CDR3aa: CASSVGGGVPGNTIYF
CDR3nt: TGTGCCAGCAGCGTAGGTGGAGGGGTCCCCGGAAACACCATATATTTT

d_gene: NA
abundance: few
v_gene: TRBV3-1/TRBV3-2
j_gene: TRBJ1-6
CDR3aa: CASSQREVSNSPLHF
CDR3nt: TGTGCCAGCAGCCAAAGAGAGGTCTCTAATTCACCCCTCCACTTT

d_gene: TRBD1
abundance: NA
v_gene: TRBV19
j_gene: TRBJ2-3
CDR3aa: CASRRTGMEDTQYF
CDR3nt: TGTGCCAGTAGGAGGACAGGGATGGAGGATACGCAGTATTTT

d_gene: TRBD1
abundance: NA
v_gene: TRBV10-2
j_gene: TRBJ2-7
CDR3aa: CASSGRGTVVSEQYF
CDR3nt: TGCGCCAGCAGTGGGCGAGGGACAGTAGTTTCCGAGCAGTACTTC

d_gene: NA
abundance: NA
v_gene: TRBV19
j_gene: TRBJ2-3
CDR3aa: CASSPGQIITDTQYF
CDR3nt: TGTGCCAGTAGTCCTGGACAGATCATTACAGATACGCAGTATTTT

d_gene: NA
abundance: NA
v_gene: TRBV12-3/TRBV12-4
j_gene: TRBJ1-6
CDR3aa: CASSHRDSPLHF
CDR3nt: TGTGCCAGCAGTCACAGGGATTCACCCCTCCACTTT

d_gene: NA
abundance: NA
v_gene: TRBV9
j_gene: TRBJ2-3
CDR3aa: CASSLGADTQYF
CDR3nt: TGTGCCAGCAGCCTGGGGGCTGATACGCAGTATTTT

d_gene: TRBD1
abundance: NA
v_gene: TRBV7-2
j_gene: TRBJ2-7
CDR3aa: CASSSGTGTYEQYF
CDR3nt: TGTGCCAGCAGCTCCGGGACAGGGACCTACGAGCAGTACTTC

d_gene: TRBD2
abundance: NA
v_gene: TRBV27
j_gene: TRBJ2-5
CDR3aa: CASSLAGTRGETQYF
CDR3nt: TGTGCCAGCAGTTTAGCCGGGACTAGGGGCGAGACCCAGTACTTC

d_gene: TRBD1
abundance: few
v_gene: TRBV30
j_gene: TRBJ1-4
CDR3aa: CAWMRQGGEKLFF
CDR3nt: TGTGCCTGGATGCGACAGGGTGGAGAAAAACTGTTTTTT

d_gene: NA
abundance: NA
v_gene: TRBV23-1
j_gene: TRBJ2-1
CDR3aa: CASNPRGRGSYNEQFF
CDR3nt: TGCGCCAGCAACCCCCGGGGTCGGGGCTCCTACAATGAGCAGTTCTTC

d_gene: TRBD1
abundance: NA
v_gene: TRBV2
j_gene: TRBJ1-2
CDR3aa: CASSEIMGQNF
CDR3nt: TGTGCCAGCAGTGAAATCATGGGACAGAATTTC

d_gene: NA
abundance: NA
v_gene: TRBV3-1/TRBV3-2
j_gene: TRBJ1-4
CDR3aa: CASTQPPGEKLFF
CDR3nt: TGTGCCAGCACCCAACCCCCAGGTGAAAAACTGTTTTTT

d_gene: TRBD1
abundance: once
v_gene: TRBV7-2
j_gene: TRBJ1-2
CDR3aa: CASSLEAQGANYGYTF
CDR3nt: TGTGCCAGCAGCTTAGAGGCACAGGGGGCTAACTATGGCTACACCTTC

d_gene: TRBD1
abundance: NA
v_gene: TRBV6-5
j_gene: TRBJ1-2
CDR3aa: CASSSRTGERNGYTF
CDR3nt: TGTGCCAGCAGTTCTCGGACAGGGGAGAGAAATGGCTACACCTTC

d_gene: NA
abundance: NA
v_gene: TRBV5-1
j_gene: TRBJ2-6
CDR3aa: CASRGTSGANVLTF
CDR3nt: TGCGCCAGCAGAGGGACGTCTGGGGCCAACGTCCTGACTTTC

d_gene: TRBD1
abundance: once
v_gene: TRBV7-9
j_gene: TRBJ1-5
CDR3aa: CASSLAQGTNQPQHF
CDR3nt: TGTGCCAGCAGCTTAGCACAGGGGACGAATCAGCCCCAGCATTTT

d_gene: TRBD1
abundance: NA
v_gene: TRBV4-3
j_gene: TRBJ2-3
CDR3aa: CASSQGPGQGNTDTQYF
CDR3nt: TGCGCCAGCAGCCAGGGTCCGGGACAGGGAAACACAGATACGCAGTATTTT

d_gene: TRBD1
abundance: few
v_gene: TRBV2
j_gene: TRBJ1-1
CDR3aa: CASRGRGRNTEAFF
CDR3nt: TGTGCCAGCAGGGGAAGGGGGCGGAACACTGAAGCTTTCTTT

d_gene: NA
abundance: NA
v_gene: TRBV5-1
j_gene: TRBJ2-4
CDR3aa: CASSLDPNIQYF
CDR3nt: TGCGCCAGCAGCTTAGACCCTAACATTCAGTACTTC

d_gene: NA
abundance: once
v_gene: TRBV5-6
j_gene: TRBJ2-7
CDR3aa: CASSFRGSYEQYF
CDR3nt: TGTGCCAGCAGCTTCCGGGGATCCTACGAGCAGTACTTC

d_gene: NA
abundance: NA
v_gene: TRBV3-1/TRBV3-2
j_gene: TRBJ1-2
CDR3aa: CASSRQTDSYGYTF
CDR3nt: TGTGCCAGCAGCCGACAGACAGACTCGTATGGCTACACCTTC

d_gene: NA
abundance: NA
v_gene: TRBV2
j_gene: TRBJ1-4
CDR3aa: CATSRVGTNEKLFF
CDR3nt: TGTGCCACCTCCAGGGTTGGCACTAATGAAAAACTGTTTTTT

d_gene: NA
abundance: NA
v_gene: TRBV5-1
j_gene: TRBJ1-4
CDR3aa: CASSLAANEKLFF
CDR3nt: TGCGCCAGCAGCTTGGCGGCTAATGAAAAACTGTTTTTT

d_gene: TRBD1
abundance: NA
v_gene: TRBV11-2
j_gene: TRBJ1-4
CDR3aa: CASSSYRGRSEKLFF
CDR3nt: TGTGCCAGCAGCTCGTACAGGGGGCGCAGTGAAAAACTGTTTTTT

d_gene: NA
abundance: NA
v_gene: TRBV19
j_gene: TRBJ1-6
CDR3aa: CASSIGNYSPLHF
CDR3nt: TGTGCCAGCAGCATAGGGAACTATTCACCCCTCCACTTT

d_gene: NA
abundance: NA
v_gene: TRBV5-1
j_gene: TRBJ1-1
CDR3aa: CASSPHGWIGNTEAFF
CDR3nt: TGCGCCAGCAGCCCGCATGGGTGGATAGGGAACACTGAAGCTTTCTTT

d_gene: NA
abundance: NA
v_gene: TRBV10-3
j_gene: TRBJ1-1
CDR3aa: CATEGGATEAFF
CDR3nt: TGTGCCACCGAGGGAGGTGCCACTGAAGCTTTCTTT